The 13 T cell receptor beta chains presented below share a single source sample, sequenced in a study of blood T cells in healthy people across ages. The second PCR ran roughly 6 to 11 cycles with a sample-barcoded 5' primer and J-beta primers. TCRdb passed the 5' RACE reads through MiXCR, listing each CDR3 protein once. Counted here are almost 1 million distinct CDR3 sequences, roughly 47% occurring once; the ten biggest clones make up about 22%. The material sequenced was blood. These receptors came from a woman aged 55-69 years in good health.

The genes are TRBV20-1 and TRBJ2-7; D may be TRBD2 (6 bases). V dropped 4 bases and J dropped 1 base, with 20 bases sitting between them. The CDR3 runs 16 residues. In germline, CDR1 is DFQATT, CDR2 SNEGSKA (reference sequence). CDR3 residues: CSAIVPGAGFSYEQYF. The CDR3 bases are TGCAGTGCTATTGTTCCTGGGGCGGGATTTTCCTACGAGCAGTACTTC.

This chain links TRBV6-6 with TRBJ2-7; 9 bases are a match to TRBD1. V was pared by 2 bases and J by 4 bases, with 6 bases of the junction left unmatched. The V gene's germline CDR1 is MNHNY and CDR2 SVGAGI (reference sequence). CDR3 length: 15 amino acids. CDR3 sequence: CASSYPGTGRYEQYF. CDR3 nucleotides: TGTGCCAGCAGTTACCCGGGGACAGGGAGATACGAGCAGTACTTC.

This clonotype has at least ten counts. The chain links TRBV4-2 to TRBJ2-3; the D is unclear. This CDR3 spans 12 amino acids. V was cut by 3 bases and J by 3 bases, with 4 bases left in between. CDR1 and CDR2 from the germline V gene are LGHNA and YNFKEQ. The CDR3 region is CASSHSTDTQYF. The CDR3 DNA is TGTGCCAGCAGCCACAGTACAGATACGCAGTATTTT.

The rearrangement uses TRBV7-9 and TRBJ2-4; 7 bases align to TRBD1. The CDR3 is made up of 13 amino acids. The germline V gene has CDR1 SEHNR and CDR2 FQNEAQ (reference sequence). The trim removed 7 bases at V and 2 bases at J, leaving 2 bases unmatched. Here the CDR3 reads CASKGGSKNIQYF. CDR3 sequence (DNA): TGTGCCAGCAAAGGGGGCTCCAAAAACATTCAGTACTTC.

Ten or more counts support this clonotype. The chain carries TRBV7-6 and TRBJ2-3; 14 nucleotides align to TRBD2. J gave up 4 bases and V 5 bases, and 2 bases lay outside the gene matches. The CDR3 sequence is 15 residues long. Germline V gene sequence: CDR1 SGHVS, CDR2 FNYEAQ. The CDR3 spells CASSTGLAGADTQYF. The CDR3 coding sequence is TGTGCCAGCAGCACGGGACTAGCGGGAGCAGATACGCAGTATTTT.

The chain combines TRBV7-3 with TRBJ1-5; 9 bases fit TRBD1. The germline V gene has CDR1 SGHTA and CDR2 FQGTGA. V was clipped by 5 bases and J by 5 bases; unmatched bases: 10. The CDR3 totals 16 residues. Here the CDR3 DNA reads TGTGCCAGCAGCCCGCCCGGGACAGGGAGCTATCAGCCCCAGCATTTT. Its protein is CASSPPGTGSYQPQHF.

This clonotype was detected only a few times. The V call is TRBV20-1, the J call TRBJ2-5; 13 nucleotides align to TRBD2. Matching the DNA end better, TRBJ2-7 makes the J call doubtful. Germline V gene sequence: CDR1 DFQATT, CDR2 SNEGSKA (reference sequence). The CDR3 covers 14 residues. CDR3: CSARGTSGTGEQYF. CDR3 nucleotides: TGCAGTGCTAGGGGGACTAGCGGGACAGGCGAGCAGTACTTC.

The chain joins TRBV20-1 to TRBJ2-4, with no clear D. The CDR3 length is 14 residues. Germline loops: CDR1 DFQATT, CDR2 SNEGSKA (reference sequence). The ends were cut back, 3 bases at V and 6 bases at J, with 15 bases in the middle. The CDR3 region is CSASGTAWGNIQYF. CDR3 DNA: TGCAGTGCTAGCGGTACTGCCTGGGGAAACATTCAGTACTTC.

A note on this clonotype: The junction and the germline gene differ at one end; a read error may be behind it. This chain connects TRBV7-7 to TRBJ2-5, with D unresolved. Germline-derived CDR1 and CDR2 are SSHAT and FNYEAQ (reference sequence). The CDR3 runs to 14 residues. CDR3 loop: CASSLGRFQETQYF. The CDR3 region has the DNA TGCGCCAGCAGCCTCGGACGGTTCCAAGAGACCCAGTACTTC.

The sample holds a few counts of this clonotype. The CDR3 loop reads CATSRRQGLYEQYF. DNA for the CDR3: TGTGCCACCAGCAGGAGACAGGGCCTCTACGAGCAGTACTTC. The V call is TRBV15, the J call TRBJ2-7, with 7 bases fitting TRBD1. The CDR3 is 14 amino acids. CDR1 LNHNV and CDR2 YYDKDF come from the germline V gene (reference sequence). The J segment lost 3 bases and the V segment lost 3 bases, leaving 5 bases of the junction unmatched.

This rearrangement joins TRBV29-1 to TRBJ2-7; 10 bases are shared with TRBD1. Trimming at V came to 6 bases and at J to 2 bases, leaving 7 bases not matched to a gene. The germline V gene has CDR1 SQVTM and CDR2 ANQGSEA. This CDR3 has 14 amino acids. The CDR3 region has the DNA TGCAGCGTGCGTGACAGGGGGCGCACCTACGAGCAGTACTTC. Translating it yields CSVRDRGRTYEQYF.

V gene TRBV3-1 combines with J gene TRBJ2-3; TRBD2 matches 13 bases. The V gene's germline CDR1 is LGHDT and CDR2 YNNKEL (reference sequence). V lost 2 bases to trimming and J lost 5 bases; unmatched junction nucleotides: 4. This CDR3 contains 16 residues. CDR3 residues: CASSQWTSGSVDTQYF. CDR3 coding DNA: TGTGCCAGCAGCCAATGGACTAGCGGGAGTGTAGATACGCAGTATTTT.

The CDR3, as DNA: TGCGCCAGCAGCCACCCATCAGGGGACGAGCAGTACTTC. Protein sequence: CASSHPSGDEQYF. The chain uses TRBV5-1 and TRBJ2-4; possibly TRBD1 for D (6 bases). Gene TRBJ2-7 matches the end of the DNA better, so the J call may be wrong. The CDR3 is made up of 13 amino acids. Germline V gene sequence: CDR1 SGHRS, CDR2 YFSETQ.